These 5 T cell receptor beta chains originate from one sample sequenced in a study of blood T cell repertoires in COVID-19. Data came from immunoSEQ multiplex PCR; TCRdb stores just in-frame clones and leaves some out. The table shows about 200,000 clones, with about nine tenths occurring only once. Input material: peripheral blood. The receptors come from an elderly man with acute or convalescent COVID-19.

The rearrangement uses TRBV19 and TRBJ1-5, with 9 bases matching TRBD1. J lost 5 bases, V lost 7 bases, and 3 bases had no gene match. Germline V lookup: CDR1 LNHDA, CDR2 SQIVND (reference sequence). This CDR3 is built from 13 residues. DNA for the CDR3: TGTGCCAGTACCCGGGACAGGGATCAGCCCCAGCATTTT. It specifies CASTRDRDQPQHF.

This rearrangement joins TRBV6-5 to TRBJ2-1; D perhaps matches TRBD1 (6 bases). The germline V and J ends were trimmed by 11 bases and 10 bases, with 15 bases remaining between them. This CDR3 is built from 11 residues. Germline V gives CDR1 MNHEY, CDR2 SVGAGI. This CDR3 reads CASQRGWEQFF. For the CDR3, the DNA is TGTGCCTCGCAGAGGGGGTGGGAGCAGTTCTTC.

The gene calls are TRBV15 and TRBJ1-5; D is undetermined. This CDR3 spans 12 amino acids. Looked up from germline, CDR1 is LNHNV and CDR2 is YYDKDF (reference sequence). Trimming removed 3 bases at V and 6 bases at J, with 6 bases between. CDR3 in amino acids: CATSSYSQPQHF. The CDR3 DNA reads TGTGCCACCAGCAGCTATAGTCAGCCCCAGCATTTT. The full variable domain, in which reference TRBV15 and TRBJ1-5 provide the parts outside the CDR3, is DAMVIQNPRYQVTQFGKPVTLSCSQTLNHNVMYWYQQKSSQAPKLLFHYYDKDFNNEADTPDNFQSRRPNTSFCFLDIRSPGLGDTAMYLCATSSYSQPQHFGDGTRLSIL.

This sequence joins TRBV6-4 and TRBJ2-3; TRBD2 might be the D (7 bases). V was trimmed by 6 bases and J by 3 bases, leaving 16 bases between them. Germline CDR1 reads MRHNA; CDR2 reads SNTAGT. The CDR3 sequence is 15 residues long. The CDR3 region is CASSKEGGRTDTQYF. The CDR3, as DNA: TGTGCCAGCAGCAAAGAGGGGGGGCGGACAGATACGCAGTATTTT.

This rearrangement joins TRBV3-1 (or the pseudogene TRBV3-2) to TRBJ1-5, with 10 bases fitting TRBD1. The CDR3 runs 17 residues. In germline, CDR1 is LGHDT, CDR2 YNNKEL (reference sequence). J lost 6 bases, V lost 4 bases, and 12 bases had no gene match. CDR3 residues: CASSPYPTGGVGQPQHF. In DNA form, the CDR3 reads TGTGCCAGCAGCCCCTACCCGACAGGGGGCGTCGGTCAGCCCCAGCATTTT.